Shown below are 7 T cell receptor beta chains from a single sample sequenced in a study of cytomegalovirus exposure and HLA in healthy donors. The primer mix had 60 Vbeta and 13 Jbeta primers. Assay: immunoSEQ multiplex PCR; the TCRdb copy retains only in-frame clones and omits some. The table records some 150,000 clones, around 79% of them present only once. Material: PBMCs. The receptor set was obtained from a man aged 35 to 55 in good health and CMV-seronegative.

Remarks on this clone: Within the sample, other DNA sequences also encode this same CDR3. V is TRBV5-1 and J is TRBJ2-3; the match to TRBD1 covers 8 bases. The V and J ends lost 4 bases and 0 bases, in that order; junction bases with no gene match: 4. The CDR3 runs to 15 residues. Looked up from germline, CDR1 is SGHRS and CDR2 is YFSETQ. Here the CDR3 DNA reads TGCGCCAGCAGCCTAGGACAGGGAAGCACAGATACGCAGTATTTT. Its translation is CASSLGQGSTDTQYF.

J is TRBJ2-7 and V is TRBV30; possible D gene TRBD2, 6 bases. Germline V lookup: CDR1 GTSNPN, CDR2 SVGIG (reference sequence). The CDR3 is 15 residues long. V lost 3 bases to trimming and J lost 2 bases, with 17 bases between them. CDR3 coding DNA: TGTGCCTGGAGGAGGAAGGGACTTGATACCTACGAGCAGTACTTC. It encodes CAWRRKGLDTYEQYF.

CDR3: CASSEVEQGKGQETQYF. In DNA form, the CDR3 reads TGTGCCAGCAGTGAAGTTGAACAGGGGAAAGGACAAGAGACCCAGTACTTC. The rearrangement links TRBV2 to TRBJ2-5; 7 nucleotides line up with TRBD1. This CDR3 comprises 17 residues. The germline V gene encodes CDR1 SNHLY and CDR2 FYNNEI. The junction had 10 bases not matched to a gene; V was cut back by 1 base and J by 2 bases.

This clone has only a few counts. The sample has other DNA sequences that encode this CDR3 too. The chain employs TRBV11-2 and TRBJ2-2; 7 positions agree with TRBD2. V lost 0 bases to trimming and J lost 6 bases; unmatched junction nucleotides: 7. CDR1 and CDR2 (germline): SGHAT, FQNNGV. This CDR3 comprises 16 residues. The CDR3 region is CASSLEGRGSAGELFF. The CDR3 coding sequence is TGTGCCAGCAGCTTAGAAGGGAGGGGAAGCGCCGGGGAGCTGTTTTTT. The whole variable domain, remainder taken from reference TRBV11-2 and TRBJ2-2, is EAGVAQSPRYKIIEKRQSVAFWCNPISGHATLYWYQQILGQGPKLLIQFQNNGVVDDSQLPKDRFSAERLKGVDSTLKIQPAKLEDSAVYLCASSLEGRGSAGELFFGEGSRLTVL.

The chain carries TRBV7-9 and TRBJ2-3; 10 positions agree with TRBD2. The length of the CDR3 is 15 residues. Losses at the gene ends were 5 bases for V and 1 base for J; bases not matched to a gene: 3. Germline loops: CDR1 SEHNR, CDR2 FQNEAQ (reference sequence). CDR3 nucleotides: TGTGCCAGCAGCCCCGGGACTAGCGGCACAGATACGCAGTATTTT. It encodes CASSPGTSGTDTQYF.

The chain employs TRBV19 and TRBJ1-5; D is uncertain. Germline V gives CDR1 LNHDA, CDR2 SQIVND (reference sequence). The CDR3 covers 12 residues. Trimming left V 3 bases short and J 7 bases short, with 7 bases between. DNA for the CDR3: TGTGCCAGTAGTATCGGAGGACAGCCCCAGCATTTT. It codes for CASSIGGQPQHF.

This clone was counted a few times. The chain recombines TRBV7-2 with TRBJ2-3, with 8 bases identical to TRBD2. V lost 3 bases and J lost 4; bases outside the gene matches: 9. The CDR3 loop spans 16 amino acids. Germline CDR1 reads SGHTA; CDR2 reads FQGNSA. The CDR3 loop is CASSFLSGGRADTQYF. The CDR3 DNA follows: TGTGCCAGCAGCTTCCTCTCGGGGGGGCGGGCAGATACGCAGTATTTT. The whole variable domain, remainder taken from reference TRBV7-2 and TRBJ2-3, is GAGVSQSPSNKVTEKGKDVELRCDPISGHTALYWYRQSLGQGLEFLIYFQGNSAPDKSGLPSDRFSAERTGGSVSTLTIQRTQQEDSAVYLCASSFLSGGRADTQYFGPGTRLTVL.